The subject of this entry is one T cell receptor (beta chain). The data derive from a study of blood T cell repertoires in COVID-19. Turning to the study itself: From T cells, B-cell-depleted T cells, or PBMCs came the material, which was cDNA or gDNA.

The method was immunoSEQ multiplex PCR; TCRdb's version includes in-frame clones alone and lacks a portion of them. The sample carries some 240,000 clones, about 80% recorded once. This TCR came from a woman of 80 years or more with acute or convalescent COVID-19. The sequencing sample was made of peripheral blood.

The DNA for the CDR3 is TGTGCCATCCGAGCAAAGGGGGACAGGGGAAATTCACCCCTCCACTTT. This gives the protein CAIRAKGDRGNSPLHF. The chain has TRBV6-9 and TRBJ1-6; 10 bases map to TRBD1. Germline trimming cut 10 bases from V and 7 bases from J; bases unmatched to any gene: 13. This CDR3 has 16 amino acids. Germline CDR1 MNHGY, CDR2 SVAAGI.